The present T cell receptor (beta chain) was sequenced within a study of cytomegalovirus exposure and HLA in healthy donors. PCR used 60 Vbeta primers and 13 Jbeta primers. Authors' analysis steps: Unique TCR beta chains totaled some 78 million in a later count, with roughly 11 million of them shared. Profiling relied on immunoSEQ multiplex PCR, and the TCRdb table lists in-frame clones only, not all of them. V and J calls and clone size are as listed in that table; D and trimming were resolved from the DNA. In the table there are some 180,000 clones, roughly four fifths of which are singletons. Regarding this clone: What it binds is unknown. This specimen includes other DNA sequences encoding the same CDR3.

General study points: Upon later analysis, HLA-associated TCR beta chains proved more clonally expanded than other, equally common chains.

The CDR3 length is 10 residues. The germline V and J ends were trimmed by 4 bases and 4 bases, with 2 bases remaining between them. CDR1 and CDR2 (germline): DFQATT, SNEGSKA (reference sequence). Sequencing was done on a sample of PBMCs. This chain connects TRBV20-1 to TRBJ2-1, with D hard to call. The receptor was derived from a male donor in good health and CMV-seronegative. The CDR3 DNA follows: TGCAGTGCTACGTACAATGAGCAGTTCTTC. Protein sequence: CSATYNEQFF.